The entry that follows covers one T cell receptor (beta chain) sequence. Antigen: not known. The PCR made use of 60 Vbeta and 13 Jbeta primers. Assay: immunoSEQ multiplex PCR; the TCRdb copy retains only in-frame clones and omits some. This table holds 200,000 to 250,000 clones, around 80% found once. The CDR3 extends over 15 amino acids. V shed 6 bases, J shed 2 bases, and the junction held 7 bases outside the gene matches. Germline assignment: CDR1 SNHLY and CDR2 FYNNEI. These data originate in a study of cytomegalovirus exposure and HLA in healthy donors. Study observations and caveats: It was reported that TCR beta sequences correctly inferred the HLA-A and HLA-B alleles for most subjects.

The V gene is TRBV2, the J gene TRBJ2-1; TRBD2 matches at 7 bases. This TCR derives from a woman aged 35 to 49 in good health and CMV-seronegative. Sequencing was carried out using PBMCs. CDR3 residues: CASRTTSATYNEQFF. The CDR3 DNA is TGTGCCAGCAGAACCACTAGCGCTACCTACAATGAGCAGTTCTTC.